These 12 T cell receptor beta chains share one sample of origin, sequenced in a study of identifying expanded T cells in peripheral blood (dated by TCRdb to about 2019). The protocol used for the library was the immunoSEQ multiplex PCR assay. TCRdb mirrors the immuneACCESS table, restricted to in-frame sequences. Some clones are absent from its copies; in checked studies, under half trace to an unresolved V gene, and the reason for the others is unknown. The sample profile shows 85,000 to 120,000 clones; approximately 88% of them were found once. Of the sample, less than 15% falls within the top ten clones. The sample consisted of blood. The receptors derive from a person between 18 and 75 years old in good health.

The chain is built from TRBV5-4 and TRBJ1-4, with 7 bases fitting TRBD1. This CDR3 comprises 15 residues. Germline CDR1 SGHNT, CDR2 YYREEE (reference sequence). V was clipped by 4 bases and J by 4 bases; unmatched bases: 7. The CDR3 protein is CASSLGGASNEKLFF. Here the CDR3 DNA reads TGTGCCAGCAGCCTAGGGGGCGCCAGTAATGAAAAACTGTTTTTT.

The chain couples TRBV6-5 to TRBJ1-4, with 9 bases lining up with TRBD1. Unmatched junction bases numbered 7, after V lost 0 bases and J lost 8 bases. The germline CDR1 and CDR2 sequences are MNHEY and SVGAGI. The length of the CDR3 is 16 residues. CDR3 DNA: TGTGCCAGCAGTTACTCGACAGGGGGAAGTCAAGAAAAACTGTTTTTT. It encodes CASSYSTGGSQEKLFF.

The CDR3 DNA is TGCGCCAGCAGCTTGGGCGGGGACGTTTACGAGCAGTACTTC. It specifies CASSLGGDVYEQYF. The rearrangement links TRBV5-1 to TRBJ2-7, with D maybe TRBD2 (6 bases). In germline, CDR1 is SGHRS, CDR2 YFSETQ. The CDR3 runs to 14 residues. The germline V and J ends were trimmed by 0 bases and 4 bases, with 11 bases remaining between them.

The chain has TRBV4-2 and TRBJ1-1; D call uncertain. The germline V gene has CDR1 LGHNA and CDR2 YNFKEQ. The CDR3 has 15 residues. Trimming shortened V by 0 bases and J by 0 bases, and 8 bases separated the two germline ends. CDR3 residues: CASSQDPAMNTEAFF. The CDR3 nucleotides are TGTGCCAGCAGCCAAGATCCGGCGATGAACACTGAAGCTTTCTTT.

The J gene is TRBJ1-1, the V gene TRBV28, with 11 bases aligning to TRBD1. J was trimmed by 11 bases and V by 3 bases; bases with no gene match: 8. The CDR3 covers 14 residues. The germline gives CDR1 MDHEN, CDR2 SYDVKM. In DNA, the CDR3 is TGTGCCAGCAGTTTCCCCGGGACAGGGGGTGAGGCTTTCTTT. It specifies CASSFPGTGGEAFF.

The rearrangement uses TRBV9 and TRBJ2-1; weak D call: TRBD1 (5 bases). CDR3 size: 13 residues. Germline CDR1 reads SGDLS; CDR2 reads YYNGEE. V lost 4 bases to trimming and J lost 6 bases, with 11 bases between them. CDR3 in DNA: TGTGCCAGCAGCTCGTACAGGCGCAATGAGCAGTTCTTC. Amino acids: CASSSYRRNEQFF.

This clone ranks as medium-sized. The V and J genes are TRBV7-8 and TRBJ2-7, with 9 bases that match TRBD2. The germline V gene encodes CDR1 SGHVS and CDR2 FQNEAQ. The CDR3 spans 16 residues. Germline trimming cut 5 bases from V and 3 bases from J; bases unmatched to any gene: 11. In DNA form, the CDR3 reads TGTGCCAGCAGCCAATCTAGCGGGACGTCCCTCTACGAGCAGTACTTC. Protein product: CASSQSSGTSLYEQYF.

This clone was recorded once. This chain links TRBV19 with TRBJ2-5, with D hard to call. The CDR3 has 13 residues. Germline assignment: CDR1 LNHDA and CDR2 SQIVND (reference sequence). Between the trimmed V and J ends, which lost 5 bases and 3 bases, there was a span of 10 bases. CDR3 nucleotide sequence: TGTGCCAGTAGTCCGGACGAGAAAGAGACCCAGTACTTC. Residues: CASSPDEKETQYF.

CDR3 sequence (DNA): TGCGCCAGCAGTACATCAACAGGGGTCGCAGATACGCAGTATTTT. It encodes CASSTSTGVADTQYF. The V gene is TRBV5-1, the J gene TRBJ2-3; TRBD1 matches at 7 bases. Germline CDR1 reads SGHRS; CDR2 reads YFSETQ. After removal of 5 bases from V and 4 bases from J, the junction contained 10 bases not matched to a gene. The CDR3 extends over 15 amino acids.

This clone was picked up one time. The genes are TRBV6-1 and TRBJ1-2; tentatively, D is TRBD1 (5 bases). The CDR3 contains 13 residues. Trimming cost V 3 bases and J 2 bases, with 7 bases left between them. Germline V CDR1 and CDR2: MNHNS, SASEGT. In DNA, the CDR3 is TGTGCCAGCAGTGAGTCAGGGAACTATGGCTACACCTTC. Amino acids: CASSESGNYGYTF.

V gene TRBV4-3 combines with J gene TRBJ1-1; possibly TRBD1 for D (5 bases). With 5 bases removed from V and 1 base from J, the gap between germline ends came to 11 bases. The CDR3 is 14 residues long. Germline V gives CDR1 LGHNA, CDR2 YSLEER. The DNA of the CDR3 is TGCGCCAGCAGCTCCGGGACGGGGAACACTGAAGCTTTCTTT. Its translation: CASSSGTGNTEAFF.

The CDR3 region is CASSRTQETGELFF. The CDR3 bases are TGTGCCAGCTCCCGGACTCAGGAAACCGGGGAGCTGTTTTTT. The J gene is TRBJ2-2, the V gene TRBV18; possibly TRBD2 for D (5 bases). V gave up 6 bases and J gave up 5 bases, with 13 bases separating them. The germline V gene has CDR1 KGHSH and CDR2 LQKENI. The CDR3 totals 14 residues.